These 19 T cell receptor beta chains were sequenced from one sample in a study of OX40 agonist ivuxolimab in advanced cancers. Sequencing used immunoSEQ multiplex PCR; TCRdb keeps in-frame clones, though not all of them. The sample records around 50,000 clones, about four fifths being singletons. Sequenced here: CD4+ or CD8+ T cells sorted from blood, sampled in a trial of the OX40 agonist ivuxolimab. These receptors all stem from an adult with an advanced solid tumor such as melanoma, head and neck, liver or kidney cancer.

The V gene is TRBV7-9, the J gene TRBJ2-1; D ambiguous. This CDR3 has 12 amino acids. Trimming removed 2 bases at V and 4 bases at J, with 3 bases between. The germline V gene encodes CDR1 SEHNR and CDR2 FQNEAQ (reference sequence). The CDR3 reads CASSLLYNEQFF. CDR3 DNA sequence: TGTGCCAGCAGCTTACTGTACAATGAGCAGTTCTTC.

The V and J genes are TRBV6-1 and TRBJ2-5; D is uncertain. CDR3 length: 15 residues. From germline, CDR1 is MNHNS and CDR2 SASEGT. The ends were cut back, 0 bases at V and 7 bases at J, with 15 bases in the middle. The CDR3 sequence: CASSEAGRPDVTQYF. The CDR3 nucleotides are TGTGCCAGCAGTGAAGCGGGCCGTCCCGACGTGACCCAGTACTTC.

The rearrangement joins TRBV15 to TRBJ2-1, with D possibly being TRBD2 (7 bases). The ends were cut back, 3 bases at V and 1 base at J, with 19 bases in the middle. There are 18 residues in the CDR3. Germline CDR1 reads LNHNV; CDR2 reads YYDKDF (reference sequence). The DNA for the CDR3 is TGTGCCACCAGCAGTAACAGGGAGGGAGGGGCGTCCTACAATGAGCAGTTCTTC. Its protein product is CATSSNREGGASYNEQFF.

This clone was counted a few times. This chain connects TRBV2 to TRBJ1-1; tentative D call: TRBD1 (6 bases). Germline-derived CDR1 and CDR2 are SNHLY and FYNNEI. V lost 3 bases, J lost 5 bases, and 19 bases lay in between. This CDR3 spans 16 amino acids. CDR3 nucleotide sequence: TGTGCCAGCAGTGAGAGGTCAGGGGTAAGGAGTACTGAAGCTTTCTTT. It codes for CASSERSGVRSTEAFF.

This chain connects TRBV7-2 to TRBJ1-1; D is ambiguous. In germline, CDR1 is SGHTA, CDR2 FQGNSA. V dropped 2 bases and J dropped 8 bases, with 6 bases sitting between them. The CDR3 covers 11 residues. The CDR3 reads CASSLRREAFF. The CDR3 bases are TGTGCCAGCAGCTTAAGAAGAGAAGCTTTCTTT. Full variable domain (remainder filled in from reference TRBV7-2 and TRBJ1-1): GAGVSQSPSNKVTEKGKDVELRCDPISGHTALYWYRQSLGQGLEFLIYFQGNSAPDKSGLPSDRFSAERTGGSVSTLTIQRTQQEDSAVYLCASSLRREAFFGQGTRLTVV.

This chain joins TRBV7-6 and TRBJ1-3; D is unresolved. The CDR3 covers 17 residues. Per the germline V gene, CDR1 is SGHVS and CDR2 is FNYEAQ. Trimming stripped 2 bases from V and 2 bases from J, with 16 bases between. The CDR3 here is CASSLLWLGRTGNTIYF. The CDR3 nucleotides are TGTGCCAGCAGCTTACTATGGCTCGGACGAACTGGAAACACCATATATTTT.

The chain carries TRBV11-2 and TRBJ2-3; 10 positions match TRBD2. The CDR3 consists of 16 residues. Per the germline V gene, CDR1 is SGHAT and CDR2 is FQNNGV. The V and J ends lost 3 bases and 1 base, in that order; junction bases with no gene match: 4. This CDR3 is CASSFASGSGTDTQYF. DNA for the CDR3: TGTGCCAGCAGCTTTGCTAGCGGGAGTGGCACAGATACGCAGTATTTT.

This chain connects TRBV19 to TRBJ2-1; 7 bases fit TRBD1. The J segment lost 5 bases and the V segment lost 0 bases, leaving 4 bases of the junction unmatched. The V gene's germline CDR1 is LNHDA and CDR2 SQIVND (reference sequence). This CDR3 comprises 15 residues. CDR3 DNA: TGTGCCAGTAGTATAGAGGGGACAGCAGACAATGAGCAGTTCTTC. It translates to CASSIEGTADNEQFF.

V gene TRBV2 combines with J gene TRBJ1-3; D remains ambiguous. Trimming took off 5 bases at V and 1 base at J, with 6 bases between the two ends. Germline CDR1 SNHLY, CDR2 FYNNEI. The CDR3 has 13 residues. The CDR3 sequence: CASSLVSGNTIYF. CDR3 in DNA: TGTGCCAGCAGTCTTGTTTCTGGAAACACCATATATTTT. Filled out from reference TRBV2 and TRBJ1-3, the complete variable domain reads EPEVTQTPSHQVTQMGQEVILRCVPISNHLYFYWYRQILGQKVEFLVSFYNNEISEKSEIFDDQFSVERPDGSNFTLKIRSTKLEDSAMYFCASSLVSGNTIYFGEGSWLTVV.

The rearrangement uses TRBV11-2 and TRBJ2-1; D gene ambiguous. The CDR3 extends over 13 amino acids. Trimming cost V 5 bases and J 4 bases, with 9 bases left between them. Germline lookup yields CDR1 SGHAT and CDR2 FQNNGV. DNA of the CDR3: TGTGCCAGCAGCCACCCCCCGTACAATGAGCAGTTCTTC. It specifies CASSHPPYNEQFF.

This clone was counted a few times. This chain joins TRBV19 and TRBJ1-2; D not certain. Trimming left V 4 bases short and J 5 bases short, with 14 bases between. CDR1 is LNHDA and CDR2 is SQIVND in the germline V gene (reference sequence). This CDR3 is built from 14 residues. CDR3 in amino acids: CASSTPLGPYGYTF. The CDR3 nucleotides read TGTGCCAGTAGTACTCCTCTCGGCCCTTATGGCTACACCTTC. Complete variable domain (other parts from reference TRBV19 and TRBJ1-2): DGGITQSPKYLFRKEGQNVTLSCEQNLNHDAMYWYRQDPGQGLRLIYYSQIVNDFQKGDIAEGYSVSREKKESFPLTVTSAQKNPTAFYLCASSTPLGPYGYTFGSGTRLTVV.

The V call is TRBV5-8, the J call TRBJ1-4, with 7 bases identical to TRBD1. The CDR3 totals 16 residues. In germline, CDR1 is SGHTS, CDR2 YDEGEE. Losses at the gene ends were 2 bases for V and 0 bases for J; bases not matched to a gene: 4. CDR3 DNA: TGTGCCAGCAGCTTTGGACAGGTAGCAACTAATGAAAAACTGTTTTTT. This encodes CASSFGQVATNEKLFF.

The chain recombines TRBV11-1 with TRBJ1-1; D not certain. Deletions cut 0 bases from V and 4 bases from J, with 9 bases between. Germline assignment: CDR1 SGHAT and CDR2 FQDESV (reference sequence). The CDR3 sequence is 14 residues long. The CDR3 region is CASSLAGQATEAFF. CDR3 bases: TGTGCCAGCAGCTTAGCAGGGCAGGCCACTGAAGCTTTCTTT. Variable domain in full (rest from reference TRBV11-1 and TRBJ1-1): EAEVAQSPRYKITEKSQAVAFWCDPISGHATLYWYRQILGQGPELLVQFQDESVVDDSQLPKDRFSAERLKGVDSTLKIQPAELGDSAMYLCASSLAGQATEAFFGQGTRLTVV.

As DNA, the CDR3 is TGTGCCAGCAGCTCACAACAGGGGGCTGAAGCTTTCTTT. It encodes CASSSQQGAEAFF. This chain uses TRBV7-9 with TRBJ1-1, with TRBD1 matching 8 bases. Germline V gene data show CDR1 as SEHNR and CDR2 as FQNEAQ (reference sequence). CDR3 length: 13 amino acids. J gave up 6 bases and V 4 bases, and 4 bases lay outside the gene matches.

The chain uses TRBV19 and TRBJ1-2; D is perhaps TRBD1 (6 bases). The CDR3 is 13 amino acids. Germline assignment: CDR1 LNHDA and CDR2 SQIVND (reference sequence). Trimming shortened V by 5 bases and J by 3 bases, and 10 bases separated the two germline ends. The CDR3 coding sequence is TGTGCCAGTAGTTTACAGGGAGACTATGGCTACACCTTC. Amino acids: CASSLQGDYGYTF.

J is TRBJ2-2 and V is TRBV7-6, with 9 bases that match TRBD1. Germline trimming cut 7 bases from V and 8 bases from J; bases unmatched to any gene: 11. The germline V gene encodes CDR1 SGHVS and CDR2 FNYEAQ. The CDR3 length is 15 residues. The chain's CDR3 is CASTLGTGKSGELFF. As DNA, the CDR3 is TGTGCCAGCACCTTGGGGACAGGGAAGTCAGGGGAGCTGTTTTTT.

The rearrangement uses TRBV18 and TRBJ2-7, with a tentative D call TRBD2 (6 bases). Germline V lookup: CDR1 KGHSH, CDR2 LQKENI. The CDR3 length is 16 residues. V gave up 2 bases and J gave up 1 base, with 15 bases separating them. CDR3 in amino acids: CASSPVPGVKSYEQYF. CDR3 DNA: TGTGCCAGCTCACCAGTCCCGGGAGTAAAGTCCTACGAGCAGTACTTC.

V is TRBV5-5 and J is TRBJ2-1; TRBD1 matches at 9 bases. Germline V gene sequence: CDR1 SGHKS, CDR2 YYEKEE (reference sequence). The CDR3 covers 17 residues. With 5 bases clipped from V and 4 bases from J, the junction kept 13 bases outside the gene matches. Written as DNA, the CDR3 is TGTGCCAGCAGACCAGATAGTAGGGACAGGGATTACAATGAGCAGTTCTTC. Amino acids: CASRPDSRDRDYNEQFF.

The gene calls are TRBV10-3 and TRBJ2-6; D could derive from TRBD1 or TRBD2 (6 bases each). Per the germline V gene, CDR1 is ENHRY and CDR2 is SYGVKD. V was trimmed by 6 bases and J by 2 bases, leaving 17 bases between them. This CDR3 is 17 amino acids long. CDR3 amino acids: CAIREGDSPAGANVLTF. The CDR3 DNA is TGTGCCATCAGGGAGGGGGACTCCCCGGCTGGGGCCAACGTCCTGACTTTC.